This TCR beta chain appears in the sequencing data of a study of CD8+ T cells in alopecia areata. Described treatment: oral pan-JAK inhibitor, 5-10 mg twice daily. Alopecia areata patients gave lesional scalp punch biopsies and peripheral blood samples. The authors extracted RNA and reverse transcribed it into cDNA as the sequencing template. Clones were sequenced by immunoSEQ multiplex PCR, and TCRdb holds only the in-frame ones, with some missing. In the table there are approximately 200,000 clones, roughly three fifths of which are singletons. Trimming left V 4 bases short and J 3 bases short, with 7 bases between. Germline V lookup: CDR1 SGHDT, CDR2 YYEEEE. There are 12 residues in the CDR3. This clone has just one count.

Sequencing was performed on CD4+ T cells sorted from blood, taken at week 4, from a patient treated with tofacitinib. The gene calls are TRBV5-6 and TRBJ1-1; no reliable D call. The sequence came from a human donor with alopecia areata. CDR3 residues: CASSERYTEAFF. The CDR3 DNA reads TGTGCCAGCAGCGAGCGGTACACTGAAGCTTTCTTT.